The 22 T cell receptor beta chains presented below share a single source sample, sequenced in a study of blood T cell repertoires in COVID-19. Repertoires were generated with immunoSEQ multiplex PCR, while TCRdb's copy carries only in-frame clones and drops some. The sample has 250,000 or so clones, 75% to 90% seen once. Sequenced input: peripheral blood. The source of these receptors is a woman in her 40s who had recovered from COVID-19.

To note about this clone: This sample includes further DNA sequences coding for the same CDR3. The genes are TRBV18 and TRBJ1-2; no firm D call. V lost 2 bases and J lost 1, with 5 bases in between. The CDR3 covers 13 residues. In germline, CDR1 is KGHSH, CDR2 LQKENI. The DNA of the CDR3 is TGTGCCAGCTCACCAGAGGGTAACTATGGCTACACCTTC. Residues: CASSPEGNYGYTF.

The genes are TRBV19 and TRBJ1-2, with D possibly matching TRBD1 (5 bases). V lost 4 bases and J lost 3, with 9 bases in between. This CDR3 has 13 amino acids. Germline CDR1 is LNHDA and CDR2 is SQIVND (reference sequence). The CDR3, as DNA: TGTGCCAGTAGTAAATCGGGGGACTATGGCTACACCTTC. Translating it yields CASSKSGDYGYTF. Full variable domain (missing parts from reference TRBV19 and TRBJ1-2): DGGITQSPKYLFRKEGQNVTLSCEQNLNHDAMYWYRQDPGQGLRLIYYSQIVNDFQKGDIAEGYSVSREKKESFPLTVTSAQKNPTAFYLCASSKSGDYGYTFGSGTRLTVV.

The V gene is TRBV5-1, the J gene TRBJ2-1; D might be TRBD2 (6 bases). CDR1 is SGHRS and CDR2 is YFSETQ in the germline V gene. There are 14 residues in the CDR3. V gave up 1 base and J gave up 6 bases, with 11 bases separating them. Written as DNA, the CDR3 is TGCGCCAGCAGCTTGACCGGGAGTATCAATGAGCAGTTCTTC. It is translated as CASSLTGSINEQFF.

The V and J genes are TRBV11-3 and TRBJ2-3; TRBD1 agrees at 11 bases. This CDR3 spans 15 amino acids. CDR1 SGHNT and CDR2 YENEEA come from the germline V gene. The V gene end was trimmed by 6 bases and the J gene end by 2 bases; junction bases not matched to a gene: 4. The CDR3 region has the DNA TGTGCCAGCAGGGACAGGGGGCGAATCACAGATACGCAGTATTTT. Translating gives CASRDRGRITDTQYF.

The rearrangement uses TRBV28 and TRBJ2-3; 7 bases match TRBD2. Germline loops: CDR1 MDHEN, CDR2 SYDVKM. This CDR3 contains 18 residues. The trim removed 11 bases at V and 2 bases at J, leaving 22 bases unmatched. The CDR3 DNA is TGTGCCCCCAGAATAAGGGTGGGAGGGATCAAATCCACAGATACGCAGTATTTT. Protein product: CAPRIRVGGIKSTDTQYF.

V is TRBV19 and J is TRBJ2-7, with 7 bases that match TRBD2. CDR1 and CDR2 from the germline V gene are LNHDA and SQIVND (reference sequence). The CDR3 is 12 amino acids. Trimming cost V 3 bases and J 6 bases; bases outside gene matches: 2. In DNA form, the CDR3 reads TGTGCCAGTAGTATGGGGAGGGGCGAGCAGTACTTC. Amino acids: CASSMGRGEQYF.

Only one count was recorded for this clone. The chain carries TRBV25-1 and TRBJ1-2; 10 bases are shared with TRBD1. The germline V gene has CDR1 MGHDK and CDR2 SYGVNS. The ends lost 0 bases at V and 4 bases at J; junction bases unmatched: 5. The CDR3 has 16 residues. CDR3 coding DNA: TGTGCCAGCAGTGAATATACGACAGGGGGCACCTATGGCTACACCTTC. Translated, it gives CASSEYTTGGTYGYTF.

The chain carries TRBV5-1 and TRBJ2-7, with 9 bases fitting TRBD2. The V segment lost 4 bases and the J segment 3 bases; nucleotides outside the gene matches: 5. The CDR3 extends over 14 amino acids. Germline lookup yields CDR1 SGHRS and CDR2 YFSETQ. CDR3 bases: TGCGCCAGCAGCCAGAGCGGGAGGTACTACGAGCAGTACTTC. It specifies CASSQSGRYYEQYF.

This chain connects TRBV11-2 to TRBJ1-3, with D maybe TRBD1 (6 bases). Germline V CDR1 and CDR2: SGHAT, FQNNGV. Between the trimmed V and J ends, which lost 1 base and 4 bases, there was a span of 14 bases. There are 16 residues in the CDR3. CDR3 protein: CASSLGTGHRGNTIYF. The CDR3 bases are TGTGCCAGCAGCTTAGGAACGGGACACCGGGGAAACACCATATATTTT.

The chain uses TRBV4-1 and TRBJ2-1, with D possibly being TRBD2 (6 bases). Trimming took 0 bases from V and 9 from J, leaving 15 bases between them. Germline CDR1 MGHRA, CDR2 YSYEKL. The CDR3 consists of 15 residues. The CDR3 bases are TGCGCCAGCAGCCAAGAGGGTAGCCGGAGGGCTGAGCAGTTCTTC. Its translation: CASSQEGSRRAEQFF.

This sequence joins TRBV4-2 and TRBJ1-1; D not resolved. The CDR3 consists of 15 residues. Germline V gene sequence: CDR1 LGHNA, CDR2 YNFKEQ. V was pared by 0 bases and J by 1 base, with 9 bases between. The CDR3 region is CASSQDEERNTEAFF. CDR3 nucleotides: TGTGCCAGCAGCCAAGATGAGGAGAGGAACACTGAAGCTTTCTTT.

The rearrangement joins TRBV6-1 to TRBJ2-7; TRBD2 agrees at 10 bases. The CDR3 has 16 amino acids. The germline V gene encodes CDR1 MNHNS and CDR2 SASEGT. The ends lost 2 bases at V and 3 bases at J; junction bases unmatched: 7. The CDR3 nucleotides read TGTGCCAGCAGTGAAACCCGGACTAGCGGTGTCTACGAGCAGTACTTC. This translates into CASSETRTSGVYEQYF.

This clone has just a few counts. This rearrangement joins TRBV5-6 to TRBJ2-5; D remains unclear. CDR1 is SGHDT, CDR2 YYEEEE, per germline. V was cut by 1 base and J by 5 bases, with 15 bases left in between. CDR3 size: 15 residues. DNA of the CDR3: TGTGCCAGCAGCTTGCGGCAGATGGGCCAGGAGACCCAGTACTTC. Translation gives CASSLRQMGQETQYF.

This chain links TRBV2 with TRBJ2-1; D possibly corresponds to TRBD1 (6 bases). Deletions cut 6 bases from V and 2 bases from J, with 17 bases between. The V gene's germline CDR1 is SNHLY and CDR2 FYNNEI. This CDR3 comprises 16 residues. This CDR3 is CASRESRDNAYNEQFF. CDR3 bases: TGTGCCAGCAGGGAGAGTCGGGACAATGCCTACAATGAGCAGTTCTTC.

This clone is a singleton in its sample. The V call is TRBV11-2, the J call TRBJ1-1; 8 nucleotides line up with TRBD1. This CDR3 has 15 amino acids. Looked up from germline, CDR1 is SGHAT and CDR2 is FQNNGV. V shed 4 bases and J 4 bases; nucleotides not matched to a gene: 8. CDR3 region: CASSSDPTGATEAFF. The CDR3 DNA reads TGTGCCAGCAGCTCGGACCCGACAGGGGCCACTGAAGCTTTCTTT.

V and J are TRBV7-3 and TRBJ2-1; TRBD2 agrees at 11 bases. With V trimmed by 5 bases and J by 8 bases, 11 bases remained unmatched. Germline CDR1 SGHTA, CDR2 FQGTGA. The CDR3 has 16 amino acids. Here the CDR3 DNA reads TGTGCCAGCAGCGCGATAGCGGGAGGGGTTGTGGATGAGCAGTTCTTC. Its protein is CASSAIAGGVVDEQFF.

The chain employs TRBV6-5 and TRBJ2-7; the match to TRBD1 covers 7 bases. The CDR3 has 12 residues. Trimming removed 6 bases from V and 4 bases from J; junction bases left unmatched: 3. Germline values: CDR1 MNHEY, CDR2 SVGAGI. The CDR3 DNA sequence: TGTGCCAGCAGCGAGGGACAGTACGAGCAGTACTTC. Translated: CASSEGQYEQYF.

This chain uses TRBV28 with TRBJ2-5, with TRBD2 matching over 11 bases. CDR1 is MDHEN, CDR2 SYDVKM, per germline. Losses at the gene ends were 10 bases for V and 5 bases for J; bases not matched to a gene: 12. The CDR3 sequence is 15 residues long. DNA of the CDR3: TGTGCCACCGACGTATCTGTAGCGGGGGGGGAGACCCAGTACTTC. It yields the protein CATDVSVAGGETQYF.

The chain links TRBV27 to TRBJ2-7, with 8 bases fitting TRBD2. CDR3 length equals 14 residues. Germline CDR1 is MNHEY and CDR2 is SMNVEV (reference sequence). Unmatched junction bases numbered 9, after V lost 5 bases and J lost 6 bases. The DNA of the CDR3 is TGTGCCAGCAGTCACGGGCGGGAGGCCTCCGAGCAGTACTTC. Translated: CASSHGREASEQYF.

V and J are TRBV12-3 or TRBV12-4 and TRBJ2-3; 8 bases map to TRBD2. This CDR3 has 13 residues. V shed 6 bases, J shed 3 bases, and the junction held 2 bases outside the gene matches. CDR3: CASRTGGTDTQYF. The CDR3 DNA is TGTGCCAGCAGAACGGGAGGGACAGATACGCAGTATTTT.

The V and J genes are TRBV2 and TRBJ2-1, with a possible D match to TRBD2 (6 bases). Germline loops: CDR1 SNHLY, CDR2 FYNNEI. The germline V and J ends were trimmed by 0 bases and 3 bases, with 9 bases remaining between them. The CDR3 covers 15 residues. The DNA of the CDR3 is TGTGCCAGCAGTGAAGCGGGAGGCGTCTACAATGAGCAGTTCTTC. Its protein is CASSEAGGVYNEQFF.

CDR3 region: CAISANPGTSNTEAFF. In nucleotides, the CDR3 is TGTGCCATCAGTGCGAATCCCGGGACATCGAACACTGAAGCTTTCTTT. The J gene is TRBJ1-1, the V gene TRBV10-3; weak D call: TRBD1 (6 bases). The ends were cut back, 4 bases at V and 1 base at J, with 16 bases in the middle. CDR1 and CDR2 (germline): ENHRY, SYGVKD. The CDR3 totals 16 residues.